These T cell receptor beta chains were read from a single sample in a study of beta chain features in type 1 diabetes. Profiling relied on immunoSEQ multiplex PCR, and the TCRdb table lists in-frame clones only, not all of them. The sample records roughly 220,000 clones, approximately 16% being singletons. The sample taken for sequencing was naive CD4+ T cells from blood. The receptors shown here come from a man under 40 with type 1 diabetes. Each CDR3 is given with its conserved first and last residue. The order of the fields is V gene, clone size, CDR3 protein. Where a row states a size, it is once, few, many or the class of an expanded clone; other rows omit it.

v_gene: TRBV27; abundance: -; CDR3aa: CASRDLVGSGYTF
v_gene: TRBV6-4; abundance: few; CDR3aa: CASSDQGSYNEQFF
v_gene: TRBV11-2; abundance: -; CDR3aa: CASSLDENTEAFF
v_gene: TRBV30; abundance: few; CDR3aa: CAWSVQGAGGANVLTF
v_gene: TRBV4-1; abundance: -; CDR3aa: CASSQGTVTYGYTF
v_gene: TRBV30; abundance: -; CDR3aa: CAWRYTDTQYF
v_gene: TRBV7-2; abundance: -; CDR3aa: CASSLGGLKQFF
v_gene: TRBV4-3; abundance: -; CDR3aa: CASSQDTGSFSYEQYF
v_gene: TRBV7-2; abundance: -; CDR3aa: CASSLAGTGKETQYF
v_gene: TRBV27; abundance: -; CDR3aa: CASRSYNEQFF
v_gene: TRBV18; abundance: few; CDR3aa: CASSPGRDYEQYF
v_gene: TRBV2; abundance: -; CDR3aa: CASRVTGTTDTQYF
v_gene: TRBV7-2; abundance: few; CDR3aa: CASSLAGGRSYNEQFF
v_gene: TRBV29-1; abundance: few; CDR3aa: CSVVNRLAGGEQFF
v_gene: TRBV7-2; abundance: few; CDR3aa: CASSLLWGYEQYF
v_gene: TRBV30; abundance: few; CDR3aa: CAWSNGQPRGDEQYF
v_gene: TRBV29-1; abundance: few; CDR3aa: CSVGGQGTETQYF
v_gene: TRBV29-1; abundance: -; CDR3aa: CSVGRAGASETQYF
v_gene: TRBV18; abundance: -; CDR3aa: CASSPPILVETQYF
v_gene: TRBV29-1; abundance: -; CDR3aa: CSVEGRGPGVNIQYF
v_gene: TRBV7-2; abundance: -; CDR3aa: CASTDRAGPYEQYF
v_gene: TRBV7-9; abundance: -; CDR3aa: CASSLGTEQYF
v_gene: TRBV28; abundance: few; CDR3aa: CASGNTEAFF
v_gene: TRBV15; abundance: few; CDR3aa: CATSREGPRRDIQYF
v_gene: TRBV9; abundance: few; CDR3aa: CASRLSTDTQYF
v_gene: TRBV30; abundance: few; CDR3aa: CAWAGSTDTQYF
v_gene: TRBV9; abundance: few; CDR3aa: CASSARTDMNTEAFF
v_gene: TRBV5-1; abundance: -; CDR3aa: CASSLEASGRYPSYNEQFF
v_gene: TRBV4-2; abundance: -; CDR3aa: CASSQVTWRGQETQYF
v_gene: TRBV29-1; abundance: -; CDR3aa: CSGDLAELYNEQFF
v_gene: TRBV6-6; abundance: -; CDR3aa: CASRSGIIGEKLFF
v_gene: TRBV4-1; abundance: -; CDR3aa: CASSQASGSSYEQYF
v_gene: TRBV30; abundance: -; CDR3aa: CAWELRGANEKLFF
v_gene: TRBV28; abundance: -; CDR3aa: CASSLIAGEDDQPQHF
v_gene: TRBV27; abundance: -; CDR3aa: CASSLGYEQYF